This TCR beta chain emerged from a study of T-cell memory formation after mild COVID-19. Overall study findings and caveats: Pre-infection memory held some responding clones, suggesting pre-existing cross-reactive T cells responded. The CD4+ clones that contracted clustered mainly within CM and EM, and the CD8+ clones concentrated in EMRA.

This clonotype was seen ten or more times. What it binds is unknown. TCRdb itself ran the 5' RACE reads through MiXCR, one entry per CDR3 protein. The data hold around 33,000 distinct CDR3 sequences, with 20% to 25% observed a single time. The CDR3 totals 16 residues. Germline CDR1 and CDR2: MNHEY and SVGEGT. V shed 4 bases and J 0 bases; nucleotides not matched to a gene: 9. This clonotype originated in an adult who had mild COVID-19 (a few samples of this study predate the infection). Cell type and time point are not known. The gene calls are TRBV6-2 or TRBV6-3 and TRBJ2-7; 7 nucleotides align to TRBD1. Sequencing used PBMCs or a T cell subset sorted from them (not recorded which). CDR3 sequence: CASSSSTGTSSYEQYF. The CDR3 bases are TGTGCCAGCAGTTCCTCGACAGGGACGAGCTCCTACGAGCAGTACTTC.